Given below is one T cell receptor beta chain in context. Regarding time point: pretreatment peripheral blood. For each patient, 1 to 8 samples were obtained, pretreatment and on-treatment. This entry is derived from a study of PD-L1 blockade in urothelial cancer. Study-wide background: Atezolizumab at 1,200 mg intravenously every 3 weeks was started by patients in 2014.

Data came from immunoSEQ multiplex PCR; TCRdb stores just in-frame clones and leaves some out. The sample holds roughly 51,000 clones, about four fifths seen once. Trimming cost V 6 bases and J 6 bases; bases outside gene matches: 12. The CDR3 length is 17 residues. Germline V gene lookup returns CDR1 KGHSH and CDR2 LQKENI. This sample comprised PBMCs, obtained around atezolizumab (anti-PD-L1) treatment. The rearrangement links TRBV18 to TRBJ2-2, with 11 bases matching TRBD1. The source of this sequence is a man between 70 and 80 years old with urothelial cancer. CDR3 in DNA: TGTGCCAGCTCGCGTATGGATGGACAGGGGGCTCCCGGGGAGCTGTTTTTT. It yields the protein CASSRMDGQGAPGELFF.